There are many counts of the clone carrying this TCR beta chain. Time point defined: sample taken at primary tumor resection. Unsorted whole RNA of tumor, nontumor lung or frozen PBMC was sequenced. Germline CDR1 is DFQATT and CDR2 is SNEGSKA (reference sequence). With 5 bases removed from V and 6 bases from J, the gap between germline ends came to 14 bases. This CDR3 has 12 amino acids. MiXCR, applied by TCRdb to the 5' RACE reads, yields one record per CDR3 protein. The profile covers approximately 44,000 distinct CDR3 sequences, with 12% to 15% appearing a single time and 50% to 65% taken by the ten largest. The data derive from a study of spatial heterogeneity in lung cancer.

The TCR comes from a male donor with early-stage non-small cell lung cancer. Specimen: PBMCs, collected at surgery. The chain uses TRBV20-1 and TRBJ2-7; TRBD1 is a possible D gene (6 bases). The CDR3 reads CSAGGPVSEQYF. CDR3 nucleotides: TGCAGTGCTGGGGGCCCGGTATCCGAGCAGTACTTC.